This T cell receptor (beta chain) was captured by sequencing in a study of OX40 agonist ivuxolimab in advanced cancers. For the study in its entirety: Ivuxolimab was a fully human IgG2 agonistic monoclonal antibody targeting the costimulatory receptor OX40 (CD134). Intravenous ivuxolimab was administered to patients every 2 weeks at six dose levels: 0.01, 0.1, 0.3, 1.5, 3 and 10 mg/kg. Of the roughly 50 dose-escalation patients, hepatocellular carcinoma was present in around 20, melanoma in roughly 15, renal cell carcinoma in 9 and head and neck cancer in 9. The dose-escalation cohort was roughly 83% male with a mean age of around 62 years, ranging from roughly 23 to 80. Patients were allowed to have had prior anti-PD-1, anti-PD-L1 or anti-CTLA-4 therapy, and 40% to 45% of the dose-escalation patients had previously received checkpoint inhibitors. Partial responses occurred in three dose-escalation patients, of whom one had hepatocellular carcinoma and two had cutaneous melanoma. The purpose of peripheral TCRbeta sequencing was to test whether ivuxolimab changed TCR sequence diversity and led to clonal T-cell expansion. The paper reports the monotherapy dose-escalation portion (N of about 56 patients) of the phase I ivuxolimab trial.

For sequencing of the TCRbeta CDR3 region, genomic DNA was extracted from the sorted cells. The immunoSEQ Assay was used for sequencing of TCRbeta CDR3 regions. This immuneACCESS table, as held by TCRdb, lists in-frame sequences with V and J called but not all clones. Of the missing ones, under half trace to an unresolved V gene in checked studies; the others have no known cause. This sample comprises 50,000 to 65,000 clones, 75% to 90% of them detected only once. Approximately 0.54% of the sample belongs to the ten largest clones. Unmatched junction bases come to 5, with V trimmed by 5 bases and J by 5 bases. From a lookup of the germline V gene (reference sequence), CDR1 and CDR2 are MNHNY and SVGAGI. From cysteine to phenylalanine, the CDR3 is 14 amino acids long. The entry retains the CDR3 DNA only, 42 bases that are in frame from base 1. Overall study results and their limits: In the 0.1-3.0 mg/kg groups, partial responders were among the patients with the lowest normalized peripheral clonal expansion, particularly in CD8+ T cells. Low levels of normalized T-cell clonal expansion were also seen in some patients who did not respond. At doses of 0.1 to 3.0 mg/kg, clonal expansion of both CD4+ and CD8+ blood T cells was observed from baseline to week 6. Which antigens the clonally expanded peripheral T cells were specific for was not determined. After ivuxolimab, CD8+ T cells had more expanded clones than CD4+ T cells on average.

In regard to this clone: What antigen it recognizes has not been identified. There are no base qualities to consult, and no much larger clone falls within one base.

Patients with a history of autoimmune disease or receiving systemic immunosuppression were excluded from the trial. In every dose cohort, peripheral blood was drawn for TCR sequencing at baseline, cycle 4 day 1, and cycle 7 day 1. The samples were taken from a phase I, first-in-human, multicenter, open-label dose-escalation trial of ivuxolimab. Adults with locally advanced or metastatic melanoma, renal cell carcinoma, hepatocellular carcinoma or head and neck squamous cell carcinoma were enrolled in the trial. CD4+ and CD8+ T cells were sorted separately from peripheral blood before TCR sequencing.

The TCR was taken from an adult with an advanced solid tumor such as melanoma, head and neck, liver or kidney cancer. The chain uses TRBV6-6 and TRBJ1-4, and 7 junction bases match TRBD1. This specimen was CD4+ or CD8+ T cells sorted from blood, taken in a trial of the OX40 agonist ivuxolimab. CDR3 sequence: CASSPAGGNEKLFF. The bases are TGTGCCAGCAGTCCTGCAGGGGGGAATGAAAAACTGTTTTTT.